A selection of T cell receptor beta chains follows, all from one sample in a study of control samples from healthy donors and cancer patients. Measured with immunoSEQ multiplex PCR; TCRdb has only the in-frame clones, and not every one. In the table there are 100,000 to 150,000 clones, around 94% of which are singletons. The specimen sequenced was PBMCs. Receptors were obtained from a man older than 75 with head and neck cancer. Each CDR3 is given with its conserved first and last residue.

TRBV5-1	TRBJ2-7	CASSLAGTGTEQYF
TRBV6-5	TRBJ2-7	CASMDNPWEQYF
TRBV27	TRBJ2-7	CASTRVGLGAYEQYF
TRBV5-4	TRBJ1-2	CASSSFRDSYGYTF
TRBV14	TRBJ2-1	CASSLYGRYGEQFF
TRBV5-8	TRBJ2-3	CASSWGGQISTDTQYF
TRBV18	TRBJ1-2	CASSSSLDSGYGYTF
TRBV19	TRBJ1-5	CASRLEQGRHNQPQHF
TRBV14	TRBJ2-1	CASSPGTWDNEQFF
TRBV19	TRBJ2-4	CASSQQGRLGNIQYF
TRBV30	TRBJ2-7	CAWSVLSGTYEQYF
TRBV24-1	TRBJ2-5	CATSDSHYGQTQYF
TRBV29-1	TRBJ1-3	CSVDGGTGNTIYF
TRBV5-1	TRBJ2-3	CASSQVLDTQYF
TRBV4-1	TRBJ2-1	CASSRGGRGSYNEQFF